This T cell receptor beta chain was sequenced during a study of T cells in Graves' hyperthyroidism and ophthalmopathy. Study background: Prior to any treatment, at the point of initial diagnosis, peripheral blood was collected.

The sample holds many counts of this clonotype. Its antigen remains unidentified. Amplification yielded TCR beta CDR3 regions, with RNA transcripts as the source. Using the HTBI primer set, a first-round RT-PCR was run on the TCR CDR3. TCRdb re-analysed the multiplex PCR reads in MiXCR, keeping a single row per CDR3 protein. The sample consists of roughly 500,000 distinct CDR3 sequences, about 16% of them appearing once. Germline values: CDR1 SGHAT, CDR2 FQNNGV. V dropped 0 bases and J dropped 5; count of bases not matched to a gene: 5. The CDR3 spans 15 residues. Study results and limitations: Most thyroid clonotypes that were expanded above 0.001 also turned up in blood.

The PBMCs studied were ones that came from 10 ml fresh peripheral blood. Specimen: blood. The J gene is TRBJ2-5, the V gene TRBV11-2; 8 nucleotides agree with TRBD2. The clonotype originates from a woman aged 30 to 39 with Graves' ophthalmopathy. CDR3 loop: CASSLESGGWETQYF. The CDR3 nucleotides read TGTGCCAGCAGCTTAGAGAGCGGGGGATGGGAGACCCAGTACTTC.